This TCR beta chain was sequenced for a study of regulatory T cells in long-lasting Graves disease. Building the TCR beta libraries relied on iRepertoire HTBI primers, and CDR3 regions underwent Arm-PCR. MiXCR was run by TCRdb on the multiplex PCR reads, yielding one entry per CDR3 protein. The profile shows around 510,000 distinct CDR3 sequences, around 21% of them singletons. This clonotype was detected many times. V lost 5 bases and J lost 0, with 17 bases in between. The CDR3 is 16 amino acids. Germline lookup yields CDR1 SGHTA and CDR2 FQGNSA. As for time point: persistent/refractory GD, antithyroid drugs over 5 years with positive TRAb. PBMC-derived RNA was used for the TCR library.

This receptor was identified in a female donor with Graves disease. The chain has TRBV7-2 and TRBJ2-7, with a possible D match to TRBD1 (5 bases). The sample here was peripheral blood mononuclear cells (PBMCs), taken when the disease was refractory, from a patient treated with antithyroid drugs. In DNA, the CDR3 is TGTGCCAGCAGCCGATCGACCGGGCAGGGCTCCTACGAGCAGTACTTC. Its protein is CASSRSTGQGSYEQYF.